The rows below give T cell receptor beta chains drawn from one sample of a study of blood T cells in healthy people across ages. TCRdb re-derived calls from the 5' RACE reads in MiXCR, one entry per CDR3 protein. The table records about 780,000 distinct CDR3 sequences, under 30% of them present only once. The data were also submitted as part of a second study, on T cells of mothers and their children.

Input material: blood. Receptors were obtained from a boy aged 5-17 years in good health. Each CDR3 is given without its conserved first and last residue. The order of the fields is V gene, J gene, CDR3 length, CDR3 protein.

TRBV3-1	TRBJ2-7	14	ASSQVSLAENYEQY
TRBV3-1	TRBJ1-6	11	AKRSSYNSPLH
TRBV7-8	TRBJ2-7	13	ASSSPDRRGHEQY
TRBV9	TRBJ1-2	15	ASSVAGQGDPYYGYT
TRBV20-1	TRBJ2-4	16	SAREGLAGNLAKNIQY
TRBV11-3	TRBJ2-3	11	ASSNPDTDTQY
TRBV6-1	TRBJ2-7	11	ASRQGTTNEQY
TRBV5-1	TRBJ2-7	15	ASSLVPLAGVSYEQY
TRBV5-4	TRBJ1-2	12	ASSRQGNDYGYT
TRBV7-9	TRBJ2-2	12	ASSTRTNTGELF
TRBV2	TRBJ2-3	15	ASSATGTSGGTDTQY
TRBV20-1	TRBJ1-5	11	SARKGSNQPQH
TRBV29-1	TRBJ2-1	16	SVEKVVAGDGSYNEQF
TRBV27	.	11	ASSFRIGETQY
TRBV6-5	TRBJ2-2	14	ASSYSSRGGSGELF
TRBV12-3/TRBV12-4	TRBJ1-5	12	ASSLRTSNQPQH
TRBV6-5	TRBJ2-7	13	ASSYKGASGDEQY
TRBV14	TRBJ1-1	12	ASSHQTVGTEAF
TRBV12-3/TRBV12-4	TRBJ2-7	13	ASSHGQGATYEQY
TRBV7-9	TRBJ2-7	10	ASTLLEYEQY
TRBV27	TRBJ1-4	11	ASSKQRNEKLF
TRBV6-1	.	13	ASSPGLAPSNEQF
TRBV29-1	TRBJ2-2	12	SAGSRGDTGELF
TRBV4-2	TRBJ1-4	18	ASSQELPDRAFIRTEKLF
TRBV4-1	TRBJ1-6	16	ASSQSSSPGQGLSPLH
TRBV29-1	.	9	SVWGAYEQY
TRBV5-1	TRBJ2-5	13	ASSLYRGREETQY
TRBV3-1	TRBJ1-5	16	ASSQGGHPQGHRQPQH
TRBV12-3/TRBV12-4	TRBJ2-3	12	ATLRNPSTDTQY
TRBV3-1	TRBJ1-4	13	ASSQGRASGEKLF
TRBV4-1	TRBJ2-7	12	ASSQDPGPYEQY
TRBV7-9	TRBJ1-2	16	ASSSPRDRGLPDYGYT
TRBV12-3/TRBV12-4	TRBJ1-2	12	ASSEGYSNYGYT
TRBV4-1	TRBJ2-3	15	ASSRRSQGISTDTQY
TRBV3-1	TRBJ1-1	11	ASSQGQGSEAF
TRBV6-7	TRBJ1-4	14	ASTVQGEGRSEKLF
TRBV12-3/TRBV12-4	TRBJ2-3	13	ASSFARQITDTQY
TRBV29-1	TRBJ2-5	11	SALGLAGETRY
TRBV20-1	TRBJ2-5	13	SAPPLGLVGETQY
TRBV3-1	TRBJ1-2	12	ASTGGHGSYGYT
TRBV3-1	TRBJ1-4	12	ASSRQVREEKLF